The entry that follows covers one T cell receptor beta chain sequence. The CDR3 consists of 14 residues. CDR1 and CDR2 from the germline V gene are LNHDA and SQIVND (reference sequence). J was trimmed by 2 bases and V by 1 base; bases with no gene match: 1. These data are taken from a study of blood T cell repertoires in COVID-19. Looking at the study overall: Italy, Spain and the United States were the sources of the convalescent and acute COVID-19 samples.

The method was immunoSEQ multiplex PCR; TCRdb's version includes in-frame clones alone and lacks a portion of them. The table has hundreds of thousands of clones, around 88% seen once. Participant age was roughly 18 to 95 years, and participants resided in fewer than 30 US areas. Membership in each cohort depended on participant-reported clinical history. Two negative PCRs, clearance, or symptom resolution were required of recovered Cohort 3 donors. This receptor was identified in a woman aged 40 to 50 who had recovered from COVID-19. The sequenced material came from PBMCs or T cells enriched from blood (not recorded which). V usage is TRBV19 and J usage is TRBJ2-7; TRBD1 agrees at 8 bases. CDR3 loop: CASSIGGQAYEQYF. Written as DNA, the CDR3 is TGTGCCAGTAGTATAGGGGGACAGGCCTACGAGCAGTACTTC.